This is a list of T cell receptor beta chains from one sample in a study of blood T cells in healthy people across ages. MiXCR, run by TCRdb on the 5' RACE reads, gives a single entry per CDR3 protein. The sample has 890,000 or so distinct CDR3 sequences, 62% seen once. Sequenced sample: blood. These receptors were obtained from a man younger than 40 in good health. Both conserved end residues are part of each CDR3. The D gene is left open where the match is weak. Rows may omit the clone size; those that give it use once, few, many or a size class.

J gene	D gene	V gene	clone size	CDR3 protein	CDR3 DNA
TRBJ2-5	NA	TRBV24-1	few	CATSDFRDETQYF	TGTGCCACCAGTGATTTTAGAGATGAGACCCAGTACTTC
TRBJ2-6	TRBD1	TRBV6-2/TRBV6-3	NA	CASSNGQGGGANVLTF	TGTGCCAGCAGTAACGGACAGGGTGGTGGGGCCAACGTCCTGACTTTC
TRBJ2-4	NA	TRBV12-5	few	CASGFMTLAKNIQYF	TGTGCTAGTGGTTTCATGACACTAGCCAAAAACATTCAGTACTTC
TRBJ2-7	NA	TRBV28	NA	CASKQDTSEQYF	TGTGCCAGCAAACAGGACACGTCCGAGCAGTACTTC
TRBJ1-2	NA	TRBV3-1	few	CASSQVKRSYTF	TGTGCCAGCAGCCAAGTCAAGAGGAGCTACACCTTC
TRBJ2-5	NA	TRBV5-5	NA	CASSSGSRETQYF	TGTGCCAGCAGCTCAGGGTCCCGGGAGACCCAGTACTTC
TRBJ2-7	TRBD1	TRBV9	many	CASSRTGGYEQYF	TGTGCCAGCAGCCGGACAGGGGGCTACGAGCAGTACTTC
TRBJ2-6	TRBD1	TRBV6-5	NA	CASSYRTRTGQFNVLTF	TGTGCCAGCAGTTATCGGACTCGGACAGGGCAGTTCAACGTCCTGACTTTC
TRBJ2-3	NA	TRBV7-9	NA	CASRVRHGFNTDTQYF	TGTGCCAGCAGGGTTCGACACGGTTTCAACACAGATACGCAGTATTTT
TRBJ2-5	NA	TRBV9	NA	CASSENQETQYF	TGTGCCAGCAGCGAAAACCAAGAGACCCAGTACTTC
TRBJ2-6	NA	TRBV7-6	NA	CASSLYVSGGASGANVLTF	TGTGCCAGCAGCTTATATGTGTCCGGCGGGGCCTCTGGGGCCAACGTCCTGACTTTC
TRBJ1-2	TRBD1	TRBV2	few	CASSETFTGDGYTF	TGTGCCAGCAGTGAAACGTTCACAGGGGATGGCTACACCTTC
TRBJ2-7	TRBD1	TRBV6-2/TRBV6-3	NA	CASSDPGQGEYEQYF	TGTGCCAGCAGTGATCCGGGACAGGGGGAATACGAGCAGTACTTC
TRBJ2-3	NA	TRBV7-8	NA	CASSLDPSTDTQYF	TGTGCCAGCAGCTTAGACCCTAGCACAGATACGCAGTATTTT
TRBJ2-1	TRBD1	TRBV29-1	few	CSVDRVVEQFF	TGCAGCGTCGACAGGGTGGTTGAGCAGTTCTTC
TRBJ2-5	NA	TRBV24-1	NA	CATSDTGSQETQYF	TGTGCCACCAGTGATACAGGGTCCCAAGAGACCCAGTACTTC
TRBJ2-3	TRBD2	TRBV6-2/TRBV6-3	NA	CASSYQREVVDTQYF	TGTGCCAGCAGTTACCAGCGGGAGGTCGTGGATACGCAGTATTTT
TRBJ2-6	NA	TRBV7-8	few	CASSLGVVSGANVLTF	TGTGCCAGCAGCTTAGGTGTGGTATCTGGGGCCAACGTCCTGACTTTC
TRBJ2-5	TRBD2	TRBV4-3	few	CASSLSSGVQETQYF	TGCGCCAGCAGCCTCTCTAGCGGGGTCCAAGAGACCCAGTACTTC
TRBJ2-3	NA	TRBV3-1	NA	CASSSTSPDTQYF	TGTGCCAGCAGCTCGACTAGTCCAGATACGCAGTATTTT
TRBJ2-7	TRBD2	TRBV20-1	NA	CSARELAASSYEQYF	TGCAGTGCTAGAGAACTAGCGGCAAGCTCCTACGAGCAGTACTTC
TRBJ1-2	NA	TRBV11-2	few	CASSFLAGTRHGYTF	TGTGCCAGCAGCTTTCTCGCGGGGACGCGGCATGGCTACACCTTC
TRBJ2-7	TRBD2	TRBV2	NA	CASTGALGGTLSSYEQYF	TGTGCCAGCACGGGTGCTCTGGGAGGGACCCTTAGCTCCTACGAGCAGTACTTC
TRBJ2-1	NA	TRBV5-1	many	CASSLEGGFAGNEQFF	TGCGCCAGCAGCTTGGAAGGGGGGTTCGCGGGGAATGAGCAGTTCTTC
TRBJ1-4	NA	TRBV18	once	CASSQNEGADEKLFF	TGTGCCAGCTCCCAGAATGAGGGCGCGGATGAAAAACTGTTTTTT
TRBJ2-1	NA	TRBV6-6	NA	CASRVFRGHEQFF	TGTGCCAGCAGGGTTTTTAGGGGTCATGAGCAGTTCTTC
TRBJ2-5	NA	TRBV20-1	few	CSARDDQETQYF	TGCAGTGCTCGGGACGACCAAGAGACCCAGTACTTC
TRBJ2-3	NA	TRBV29-1	few	CSGGVVWADTQYF	TGCAGCGGTGGGGTAGTATGGGCAGATACGCAGTATTTT
TRBJ2-1	TRBD2	TRBV11-3	few	CASSSQAGGNEQFF	TGTGCCAGCAGCTCCCAAGCGGGGGGGAATGAGCAGTTCTTC
TRBJ1-4	TRBD1	TRBV9	NA	CASSPQTGGHEKLFF	TGTGCCAGCAGCCCCCAGACAGGGGGACATGAAAAACTGTTTTTT
TRBJ2-3	NA	TRBV5-1	NA	CASSFGTQTGSTDTQYF	TGCGCCAGCAGCTTCGGGACCCAGACGGGCAGCACAGATACGCAGTATTTT